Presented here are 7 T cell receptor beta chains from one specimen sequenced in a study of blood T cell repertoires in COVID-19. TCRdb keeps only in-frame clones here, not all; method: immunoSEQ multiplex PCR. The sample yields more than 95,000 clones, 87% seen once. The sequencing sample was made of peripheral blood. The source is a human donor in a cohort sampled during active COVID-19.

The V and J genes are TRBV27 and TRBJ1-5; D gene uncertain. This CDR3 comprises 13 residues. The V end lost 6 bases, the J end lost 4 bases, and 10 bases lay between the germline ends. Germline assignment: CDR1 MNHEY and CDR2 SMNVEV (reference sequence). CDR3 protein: CASSLSLNQPQHF. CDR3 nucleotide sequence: TGTGCCAGCAGCCTCTCTTTGAATCAGCCCCAGCATTTT.

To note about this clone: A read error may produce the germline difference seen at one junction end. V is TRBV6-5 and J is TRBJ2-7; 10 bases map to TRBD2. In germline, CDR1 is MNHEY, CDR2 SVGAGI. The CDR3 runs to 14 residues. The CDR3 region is CASSYASSGSLLHF. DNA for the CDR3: TGTGCCAGCAGTTACGCGTCTAGCGGGAGTCTACTTCACTTC.

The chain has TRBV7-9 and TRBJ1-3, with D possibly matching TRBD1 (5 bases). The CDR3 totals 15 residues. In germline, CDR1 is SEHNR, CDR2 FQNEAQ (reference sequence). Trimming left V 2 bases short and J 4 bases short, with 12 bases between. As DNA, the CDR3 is TGTGCCAGCAGCTTATTAGGGGTAGAAGGAAACACCATATATTTT. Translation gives CASSLLGVEGNTIYF.

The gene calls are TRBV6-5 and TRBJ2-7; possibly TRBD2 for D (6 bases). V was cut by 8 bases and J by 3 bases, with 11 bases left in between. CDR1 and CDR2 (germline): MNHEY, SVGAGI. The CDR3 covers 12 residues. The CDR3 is CASWDFNYEQYF. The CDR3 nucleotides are TGTGCCAGCTGGGACTTCAACTACGAGCAGTACTTC.

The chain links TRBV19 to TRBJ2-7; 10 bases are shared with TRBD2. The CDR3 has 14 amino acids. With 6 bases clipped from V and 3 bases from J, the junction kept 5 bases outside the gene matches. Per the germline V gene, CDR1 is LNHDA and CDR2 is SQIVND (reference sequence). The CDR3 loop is CASRKAGGGYEQYF. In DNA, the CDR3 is TGTGCCAGTAGAAAAGCGGGAGGGGGCTACGAGCAGTACTTC.

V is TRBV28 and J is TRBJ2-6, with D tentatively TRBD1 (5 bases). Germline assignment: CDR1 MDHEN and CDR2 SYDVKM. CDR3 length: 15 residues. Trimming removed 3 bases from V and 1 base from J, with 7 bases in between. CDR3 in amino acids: CASSFAGSGANVLTF. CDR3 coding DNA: TGTGCCAGCAGTTTCGCAGGGTCTGGGGCCAACGTCCTGACTTTC.

CDR3 in DNA: TGTGCCAGCACTCGAGTCCCGGACAGCCGAAATGAGCAGTTCTTC. Translated: CASTRVPDSRNEQFF. V usage is TRBV28 and J usage is TRBJ2-1; the D gene is possibly TRBD1 (6 bases). The CDR3 has 15 amino acids. The germline V gene has CDR1 MDHEN and CDR2 SYDVKM. V shed 7 bases and J shed 7 bases, with 20 bases lying between them.